The T cell receptor beta chain described here comes from a study of spatial heterogeneity in lung cancer (dated by TCRdb to the late 2010s). With regard to the full study: Donors were some 78 patients with early-stage, untreated non-small cell lung cancer from the lung TRACERx cohort. Follow-up PBMC samples were sequenced whenever the samples were available, and the median time to follow-up was around 2 years after resection. More beta-chain than alpha-chain transcripts were consistently detected, likely reflecting higher beta-chain transcript abundance. In the raw uncorrected reads, each unique combination of TCR and UMI appeared more than ten times on average. In non-small cell lung cancer, the study made a quantitative comparison of TCR alpha and beta repertoires among multiple tumor regions, matched nontumor lung and blood. Nonsynonymous mutation counts, determined by whole-exome sequencing of tumor tissue, were related to features of the TCR repertoire. At surgery, both alpha and beta chains were TCR-sequenced in 200 to 250 tumor regions, 64 matched nontumor lung samples and 56 PBMC samples.

The receptor library was made with 5' RACE. The instrument given in TCRdb is NextSeq 500. In the TCR library protocol, a unique molecular identifier was attached to each TCR cDNA molecule so that PCR and sequencing errors could be corrected. In the paper's pipeline: TCR identification, UMI-based error correction and CDR3 extraction were performed with Decombinator tools. Expanded TCRs were defined as those above a frequency of 2 per 1,000, corresponding to the top 1% of the tumor frequency distribution. Rényi diversity was computed with the R vegan package after subsampling each repertoire 100 times to 5,000 TCRs. CDR3 similarity networks were built from amino acid triplet string-kernel similarity, connecting CDR3s with pairwise similarity above 0.82. TCRdb ran its own pipeline on the public reads, namely fastp trimming at Q25 and MiXCR clone calling, and kept in-frame beta chains. Rows with a matching CDR3 protein are joined into one entry that keeps the most common DNA and genes. These V and J calls are TCRdb output, not the study's own analysis. In all, the sample holds around 70,000 distinct CDR3 sequences, and 8% to 10% of those were seen once. The ten largest clones add up to under 2.5% of the sample.

Clipping removes 0 bases from V and 7 bases from J, with 10 as the unmatched junction base count. Via the germline V gene, CDR1 is SGHRS and CDR2 YFSETQ. The CDR3 measures 17 amino acids from cysteine to phenylalanine. CDR3 DNA is the only sequence kept; it has 51 bases, read in frame from the first base. The intended sense of this specimen's time point label: blood at routine non-recurrence follow-up after resection. Without any cell sorting, TCR sequencing was performed on whole RNA extracted either from tumor and nontumor lung tissue or from cryopreserved PBMC samples. Patients were selected for TCR sequencing only if sufficient RNA was available from at least two tumor regions. As for this clonotype: Its antigen is unknown. One base away there is no much larger clone; base qualities are not given.

Broad study findings and their caveats: Additional single-cell paired TCR alpha and beta sequencing was considered necessary to confirm, at a functional level, the hypothesis that regional TCRs recognize regional mutations. Only 15 or so patients were included in comparisons of baseline and follow-up blood repertoires. Ubiquitous expanded tumor TCRs were found in blood more often at tumor resection than at routine follow-up.

The source was PBMCs, collected at follow-up. The V gene is TRBV5-1 and the J gene is TRBJ2-2, with 9 bases aligning to TRBD2. The receptor comes from a female donor with early-stage non-small cell lung cancer. The CDR3 protein sequence reads: CASSLDSAGGLGGELFF. The bases are TGCGCCAGCAGCTTGGATTCGGCGGGAGGGCTCGGCGGGGAGCTGTTTTTT.